This T cell receptor (beta chain) appears in the sequencing data of a study of Ad26.COV2.S vaccination and SARS-CoV-2 variants. This clone turned up a few times. Specified treatment: some 20 received Ad26.COV2.S at low or high dose, single or two shots; roughly 5 received placebo; per-sample allocation not given. Samples analyzed were those drawn on day 63 after the first vaccine or placebo injection. Wuhan-strain SARS-CoV-2 spike was expressed by the Ad26 vector that made up the vaccine. Method: immunoSEQ multiplex PCR; TCRdb's copy keeps in-frame clones and lacks some. The table includes some 290,000 clones, 85% detected once. The germline V gene has CDR1 SNHLY and CDR2 FYNNEI. This CDR3 spans 14 amino acids. The V segment lost 8 bases and the J segment 8 bases; nucleotides outside the gene matches: 10.

This clonotype was obtained from a person aged 18-65 years who received the Ad26.COV2.S COVID-19 vaccine or a placebo. The sequenced sample was peripheral blood, obtained in a trial of Ad26.COV2.S vaccine versus placebo. This chain connects TRBV2 to TRBJ2-1, with 9 bases that match TRBD1. CDR3 residues: CASQQGAGGYEQFF. CDR3 sequence (DNA): TGTGCCAGCCAACAGGGGGCAGGTGGTTATGAGCAGTTCTTC.